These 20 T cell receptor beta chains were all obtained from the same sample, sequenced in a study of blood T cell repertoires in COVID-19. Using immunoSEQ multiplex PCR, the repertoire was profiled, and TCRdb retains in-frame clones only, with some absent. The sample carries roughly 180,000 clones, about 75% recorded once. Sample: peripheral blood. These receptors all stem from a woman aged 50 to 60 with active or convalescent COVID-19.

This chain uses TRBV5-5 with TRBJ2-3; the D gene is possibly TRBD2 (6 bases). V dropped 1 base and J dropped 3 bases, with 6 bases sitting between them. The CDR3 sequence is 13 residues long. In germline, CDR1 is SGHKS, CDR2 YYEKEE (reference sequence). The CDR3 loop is CASSLRGTDTQYF. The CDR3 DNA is TGTGCCAGCAGCTTGCGGGGGACAGATACGCAGTATTTT.

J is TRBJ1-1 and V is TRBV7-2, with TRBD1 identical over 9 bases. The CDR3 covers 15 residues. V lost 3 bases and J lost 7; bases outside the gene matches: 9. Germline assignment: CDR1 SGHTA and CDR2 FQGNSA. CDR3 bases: TGTGCCAGCAGCTTTGGCACACAGGGGGCTAGTGAAGCTTTCTTT. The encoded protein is CASSFGTQGASEAFF.

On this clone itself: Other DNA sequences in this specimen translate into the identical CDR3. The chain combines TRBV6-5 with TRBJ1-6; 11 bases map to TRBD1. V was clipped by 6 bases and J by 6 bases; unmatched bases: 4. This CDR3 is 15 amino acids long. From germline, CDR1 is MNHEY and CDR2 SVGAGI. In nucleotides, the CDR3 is TGTGCCAGCAGCACTGGGACAGGGGGTAATTCACCCCTCCACTTT. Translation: CASSTGTGGNSPLHF.

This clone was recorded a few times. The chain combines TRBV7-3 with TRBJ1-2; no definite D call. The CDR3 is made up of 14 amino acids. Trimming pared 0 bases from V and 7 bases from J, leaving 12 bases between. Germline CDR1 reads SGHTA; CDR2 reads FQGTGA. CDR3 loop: CASSLTHSSTGYTF. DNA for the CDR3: TGTGCCAGCAGCTTAACCCACTCGAGTACTGGCTACACCTTC.

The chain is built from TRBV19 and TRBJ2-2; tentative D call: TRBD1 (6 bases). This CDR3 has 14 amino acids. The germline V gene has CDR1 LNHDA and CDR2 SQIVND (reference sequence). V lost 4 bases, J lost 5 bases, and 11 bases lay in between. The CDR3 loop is CASSTYRDTGELFF. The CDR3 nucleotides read TGTGCCAGTAGTACTTACAGGGATACCGGGGAGCTGTTTTTT. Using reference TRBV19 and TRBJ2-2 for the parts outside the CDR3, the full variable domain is DGGITQSPKYLFRKEGQNVTLSCEQNLNHDAMYWYRQDPGQGLRLIYYSQIVNDFQKGDIAEGYSVSREKKESFPLTVTSAQKNPTAFYLCASSTYRDTGELFFGEGSRLTVL.

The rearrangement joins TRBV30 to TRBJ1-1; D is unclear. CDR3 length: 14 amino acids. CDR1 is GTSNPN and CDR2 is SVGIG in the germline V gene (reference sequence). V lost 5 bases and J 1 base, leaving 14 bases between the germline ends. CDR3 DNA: TGTGCCTGGGGCCTCGGGTTACGGAACACTGAAGCTTTCTTT. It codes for CAWGLGLRNTEAFF.

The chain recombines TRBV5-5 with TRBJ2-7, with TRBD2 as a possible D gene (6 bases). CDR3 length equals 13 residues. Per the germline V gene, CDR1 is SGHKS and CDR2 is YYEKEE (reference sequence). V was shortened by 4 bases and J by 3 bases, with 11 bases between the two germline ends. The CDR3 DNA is TGTGCCAGCAGCGCGGGGATGATCTACGAGCAGTACTTC. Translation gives CASSAGMIYEQYF.

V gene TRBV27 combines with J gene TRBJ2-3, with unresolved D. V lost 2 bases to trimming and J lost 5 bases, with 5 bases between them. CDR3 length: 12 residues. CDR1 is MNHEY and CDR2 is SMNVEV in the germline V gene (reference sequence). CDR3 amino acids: CASSLGLDTQYF. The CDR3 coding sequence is TGTGCCAGCAGTTTAGGGCTAGATACGCAGTATTTT.

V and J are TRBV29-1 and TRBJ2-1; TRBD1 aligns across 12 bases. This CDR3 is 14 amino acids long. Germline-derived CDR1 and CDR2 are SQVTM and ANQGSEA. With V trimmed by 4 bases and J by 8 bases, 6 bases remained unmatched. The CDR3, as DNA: TGCAGCGTTGGGGGACAGGGGGCGATCCATGAGCAGTTCTTC. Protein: CSVGGQGAIHEQFF.

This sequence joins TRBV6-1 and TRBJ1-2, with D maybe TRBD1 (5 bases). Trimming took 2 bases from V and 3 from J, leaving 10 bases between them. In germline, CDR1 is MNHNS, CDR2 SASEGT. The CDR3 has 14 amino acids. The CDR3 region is CASSEIGRDYGYTF. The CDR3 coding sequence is TGTGCCAGCAGTGAAATTGGCAGGGACTATGGCTACACCTTC.

Written as DNA, the CDR3 is TGTGCCACCAGCACAACCGGGACTAGCGGGGGGGTCCCCTCCTACGAGCAGTACTTC. This sequence encodes CATSTTGTSGGVPSYEQYF. The gene calls are TRBV15 and TRBJ2-7; 16 bases line up with TRBD2. Trimming removed 4 bases from V and 0 bases from J; junction bases left unmatched: 9. Germline CDR1 is LNHNV and CDR2 is YYDKDF (reference sequence). The CDR3 loop spans 19 amino acids.

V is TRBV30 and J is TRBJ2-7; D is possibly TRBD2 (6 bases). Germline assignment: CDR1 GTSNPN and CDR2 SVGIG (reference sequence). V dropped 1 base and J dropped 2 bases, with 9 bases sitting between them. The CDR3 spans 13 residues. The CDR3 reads CAWSDGGTYEQYF. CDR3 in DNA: TGTGCCTGGAGTGATGGGGGGACCTACGAGCAGTACTTC.

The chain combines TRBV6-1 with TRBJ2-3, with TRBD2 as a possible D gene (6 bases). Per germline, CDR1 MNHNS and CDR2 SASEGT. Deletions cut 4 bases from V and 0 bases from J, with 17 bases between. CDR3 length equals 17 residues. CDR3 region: CASSARLGSTSTDTQYF. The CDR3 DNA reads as TGTGCCAGCAGTGCAAGACTAGGGAGTACGAGCACAGATACGCAGTATTTT.

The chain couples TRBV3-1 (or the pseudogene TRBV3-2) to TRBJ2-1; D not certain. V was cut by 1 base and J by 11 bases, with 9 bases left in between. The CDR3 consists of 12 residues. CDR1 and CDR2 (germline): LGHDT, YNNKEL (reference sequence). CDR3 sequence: CASSQGPEKQFF. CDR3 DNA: TGTGCCAGCAGCCAAGGTCCAGAAAAGCAGTTCTTC.

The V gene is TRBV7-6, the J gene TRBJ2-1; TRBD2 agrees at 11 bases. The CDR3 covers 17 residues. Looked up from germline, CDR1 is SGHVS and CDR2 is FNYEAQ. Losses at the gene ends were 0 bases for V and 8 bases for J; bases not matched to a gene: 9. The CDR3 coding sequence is TGTGCCAGCAGCTTAGCTGGTTTACTAGCGGGAGCGCATGAGCAGTTCTTC. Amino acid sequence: CASSLAGLLAGAHEQFF.

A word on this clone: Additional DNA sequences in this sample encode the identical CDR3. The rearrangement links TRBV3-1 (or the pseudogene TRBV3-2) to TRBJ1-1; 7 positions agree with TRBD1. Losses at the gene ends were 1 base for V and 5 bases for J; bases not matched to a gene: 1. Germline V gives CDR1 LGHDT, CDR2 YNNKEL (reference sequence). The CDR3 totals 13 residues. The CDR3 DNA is TGTGCCAGCAGCCAAGCCAGGGGGACTGAAGCTTTCTTT. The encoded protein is CASSQARGTEAFF.

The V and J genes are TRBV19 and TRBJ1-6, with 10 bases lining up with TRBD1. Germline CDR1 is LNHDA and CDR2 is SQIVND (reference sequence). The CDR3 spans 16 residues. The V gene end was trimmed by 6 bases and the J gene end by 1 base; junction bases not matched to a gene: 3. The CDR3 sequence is CASRRDRGSYNSPLHF. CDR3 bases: TGTGCCAGTAGGCGGGACAGGGGATCCTATAATTCACCCCTCCACTTT.

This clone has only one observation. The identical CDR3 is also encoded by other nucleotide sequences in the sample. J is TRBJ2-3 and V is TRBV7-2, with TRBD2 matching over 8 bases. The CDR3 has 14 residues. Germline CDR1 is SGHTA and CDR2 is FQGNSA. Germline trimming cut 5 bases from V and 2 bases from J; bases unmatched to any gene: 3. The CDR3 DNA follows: TGTGCCAGCAGCCCCGGACTAGCCACAGATACGCAGTATTTT. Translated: CASSPGLATDTQYF.

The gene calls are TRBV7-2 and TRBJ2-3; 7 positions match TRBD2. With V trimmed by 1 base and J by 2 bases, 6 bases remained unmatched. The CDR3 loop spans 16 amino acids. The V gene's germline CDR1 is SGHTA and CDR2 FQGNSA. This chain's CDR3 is CASSLGRLADTDTQYF. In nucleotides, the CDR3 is TGTGCCAGCAGCTTAGGCCGTCTAGCGGACACAGATACGCAGTATTTT. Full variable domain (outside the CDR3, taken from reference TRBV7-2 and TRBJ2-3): GAGVSQSPSNKVTEKGKDVELRCDPISGHTALYWYRQSLGQGLEFLIYFQGNSAPDKSGLPSDRFSAERTGGSVSTLTIQRTQQEDSAVYLCASSLGRLADTDTQYFGPGTRLTVL.

The CDR3 coding sequence is TGTGCCAGCAGTCCTCTAGATGAACCGTACAATGAGCAGTTCTTC. This gives the protein CASSPLDEPYNEQFF. The rearrangement links TRBV28 to TRBJ2-1; D is uncertain. V was clipped by 5 bases and J by 4 bases, with 15 bases between them. Germline CDR1 reads MDHEN; CDR2 reads SYDVKM. The CDR3 is 15 amino acids.